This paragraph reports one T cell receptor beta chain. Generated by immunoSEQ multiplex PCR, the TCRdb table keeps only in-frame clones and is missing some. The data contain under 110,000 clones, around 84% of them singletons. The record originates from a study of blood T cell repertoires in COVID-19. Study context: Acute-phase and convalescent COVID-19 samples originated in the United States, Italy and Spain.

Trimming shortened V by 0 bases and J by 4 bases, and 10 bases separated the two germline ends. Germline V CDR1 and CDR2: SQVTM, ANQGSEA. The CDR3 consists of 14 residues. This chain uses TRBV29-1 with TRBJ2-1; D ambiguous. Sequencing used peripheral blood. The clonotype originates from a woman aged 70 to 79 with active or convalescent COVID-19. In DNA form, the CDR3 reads TGCAGCGTTGAAGATCCGGCAGGATACAATGAGCAGTTCTTC. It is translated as CSVEDPAGYNEQFF.